The 27 T cell receptor beta chains below come from one sample, sequenced in a study of tumor and adjacent non-tumor tissue in lung cancer (dated by TCRdb to the late 2010s). RNA was isolated from bulk, unsorted tissue, and RNA quality was assessed with a NanoDrop ND-1000 and an Agilent 2100. The receptor library was made with multiplex PCR. TCRdb records Illumina HiSeq 2500 as the sequencer. Following protocols modified from ARM-PCR, the researchers constructed TCRbeta libraries through three rounds of nested PCR with primers (Table S4). TCRdb took the public reads, trimmed them with fastp at Q25, ran MiXCR for clone calling and kept in-frame beta chains. Identical CDR3 protein sequences are pooled into one entry, listed with their most common genes and DNA. Recorded for this sample are about 140,000 distinct CDR3 sequences; approximately 66% of them occurred a single time. Jointly, the top ten make up about 20% of the sample.

The source material was lung tumor tissue. Source of these receptors: a man aged 55 to 70 with small cell lung cancer.

This clonotype was counted once. J is TRBJ2-7 and V is TRBV6-5; 8 positions agree with TRBD2. Germline V CDR1 and CDR2: MNHEY, SVGAGI. J gave up 2 bases and V 6 bases, and 6 bases lay outside the gene matches. CDR3 size: 14 residues. CDR3 sequence reads: CASRRRREAYEQYV. As DNA, the CDR3 is TGTGCCAGCAGAAGGAGGCGGGAGGCCTACGAGCAGTACGTC.

The chain is built from TRBV29-1 and TRBJ2-3; 7 bases line up with TRBD2. The CDR3 has 13 residues. Germline V CDR1 and CDR2: SQVTM, ANQGSEA. CDR3 in DNA: TGCATCGCTGAAGGCGGGAGAGGGGATACGCAGTATTTT. Translation: CIAEGGRGDTQYF.

The rearrangement uses TRBV18 and TRBJ2-1; D is unclear. Germline V gene sequence: CDR1 KGHSH, CDR2 LQKENI. This CDR3 has 13 residues. Trimming took off 2 bases at V and 7 bases at J, with 9 bases between the two ends. CDR3 coding DNA: TGTGCCAGCTCACCATCACCCGCGAATGAGCAGTTCTTC. Encoded protein: CASSPSPANEQFF.

As concerns this clonotype: At one end the junction does not follow the germline gene, possibly because of a read error. V is TRBV11-2 and J is TRBJ2-7; 9 positions match TRBD2. The CDR3 consists of 16 residues. CDR1 is SGHAT and CDR2 is FQNNGV in the germline V gene. CDR3 DNA: TGTGCCAGCACCTTCGACAGCGGGACTAGCTCCTACGTGCAGTACTTC. Its protein product is CASTFDSGTSSYVQYF.

About this clonotype: Relative to the germline gene, one junction end is altered; a read error may explain this. This chain links TRBV28 with TRBJ2-3, with D maybe TRBD1 (5 bases). This CDR3 has 15 amino acids. Germline values: CDR1 MDHEN, CDR2 SYDVKM. CDR3 residues: CASSYGACFTDTQYF. CDR3 DNA sequence: TGCGCCAGCAGTTATGGGGCGTGTTTTACAGATACGCAGTATTTT.

Points on this clonotype: This CDR3 fails to terminate in the conserved phenylalanine or tryptophan, so it likely reflects a read error. The chain couples TRBV11-3 to TRBJ1-1; a weak D match, TRBD1 (6 bases). The CDR3 runs to 13 residues. Germline V gene sequence: CDR1 SGHNT, CDR2 YENEEA. The CDR3 region is CASSKEGGTEAFI. CDR3 in DNA: TGTGCAAGCAGTAAGGAGGGGGGTACTGAAGCTTTCATT.

In regard to this clonotype: It is likely a read error, because the conserved phenylalanine at the end of the CDR3 is missing. The chain recombines TRBV20-1 with TRBJ2-7, with D maybe TRBD2 (6 bases). CDR3 length equals 16 residues. V shed 5 bases and J shed 6 bases, with 26 bases lying between them. CDR1 is DFQATT and CDR2 is SNEGSKA in the germline V gene (reference sequence). The CDR3 nucleotides read TGCAGTGCTTCCCATCCGTCTACCGTATGGAGGGGCGAGCAGTACTTA. Its protein is CSASHPSTVWRGEQYL.

This clonotype was recorded only once. A much larger clone differs from this one at a single base, so this may be a read error. V and J are TRBV30 and TRBJ2-4; D tentatively reads TRBD1 or TRBD2 (5 bases each). The V gene lost 7 bases and the J gene lost 9 bases, with 19 bases spanning the gap. Germline CDR1 GTSNPN, CDR2 SVGIG (reference sequence). The CDR3 spans 13 residues. As DNA, the CDR3 is TGTGCCTTAACCGGGACCGCCGAGATCATTCAGTACTTC. Its translation is CALTGTAEIIQYF.

This clonotype was seen only a few times. A clone one base away is much larger, so this may be a read error. The genes are TRBV11-2 and TRBJ2-1; D perhaps matches TRBD2 (6 bases). CDR1 and CDR2 (germline): SGHAT, FQNNGV. CDR3 length: 15 residues. The CDR3 is CASSLDRGNYNVQFF. The CDR3 coding sequence is TGTGCCAGCAGCTTAGATCGCGGGAACTACAATGTGCAGTTCTTC.

This clonotype was picked up a small number of times. The genes are TRBV20-1 and TRBJ2-2, with D possibly matching TRBD2 (6 bases). Germline CDR1 DFQATT, CDR2 SNEGSKA (reference sequence). Trimming cost V 2 bases and J 2 bases, with 15 bases left between them. This CDR3 spans 16 amino acids. CDR3 loop: CSARHRVAENTGELFF. The CDR3 DNA is TGCAGTGCTAGACATAGGGTAGCGGAAAACACCGGGGAGCTGTTTTTT.

The J gene is TRBJ1-2, the V gene TRBV5-1; no reliable D call. The ends were cut back, 6 bases at V and 2 bases at J, with 17 bases in the middle. Germline CDR1 reads SGHRS; CDR2 reads YFSETQ. The CDR3 contains 15 residues. The CDR3 region has the DNA TGCGCCAGCAACTGGACGTCCGCACTCAACTATGGCTACACCTTC. It codes for CASNWTSALNYGYTF.

The J gene is TRBJ1-1, the V gene TRBV20-1, with D possibly matching TRBD1 (5 bases). This CDR3 has 14 amino acids. The V gene lost 0 bases and the J gene lost 0 bases, with 8 bases spanning the gap. Germline assignment: CDR1 DFQATT and CDR2 SNEGSKA (reference sequence). For the CDR3, the DNA is TGCAGTGCTAGAGATGCAGGGATGAACACTGAAGCTTTCTTT. Its translation is CSARDAGMNTEAFF.

The rearrangement uses TRBV5-5 and TRBJ2-7, with D possibly being TRBD2 (6 bases). The CDR3 runs 15 residues. The germline V gene encodes CDR1 SGHKS and CDR2 YYEKEE (reference sequence). Trimming took off 8 bases at V and 6 bases at J, with 24 bases between the two ends. CDR3 DNA sequence: TGTGCCAGAAACTTGGAAGGTGGAGGGTTGGCCGAGCAGTACTTC. It yields the protein CARNLEGGGLAEQYF. Based on the CDR3 plus reference TRBV5-5 and TRBJ2-7, the full variable domain is DAGVTQSPTHLIKTRGQQVTLRCSPISGHKSVSWYQQVLGQGPQFIFQYYEKEERGRGNFPDRFSARQFPNYSSELNVNALLLGDSALYLCARNLEGGGLAEQYFGPGTRLTVT.

Turning to this clonotype: This could be a read error, since a much larger clone is one nucleotide away. The chain couples TRBV5-1 to TRBJ2-3; 14 bases are a match to TRBD2. Germline loops: CDR1 SGHRS, CDR2 YFSETQ. The CDR3 is 17 amino acids. The CDR3 sequence is CAGSGGLAGASTDTQYF. The CDR3 nucleotides are TGCGCCGGCAGCGGGGGACTAGCGGGAGCCAGCACAGATACGCAGTATTTT.

Concerning this clonotype: A junction end diverges from the germline sequence, so it may reflect a read error. V usage is TRBV11-1 and J usage is TRBJ2-1, with no clear D. Germline-derived CDR1 and CDR2 are SGHAT and FQDESV (reference sequence). This CDR3 comprises 16 residues. The CDR3 nucleotides read TGTGTCAGCAGCTCAGCGCCGGAGAGCCAACCCAATGAACAGTTCTTC. It specifies CVSSSAPESQPNEQFF. Complete variable domain (other parts from reference TRBV11-1 and TRBJ2-1): EAEVAQSPRYKITEKSQAVAFWCDPISGHATLYWYRQILGQGPELLVQFQDESVVDDSQLPKDRFSAERLKGVDSTLKIQPAELGDSAMYLCVSSSAPESQPNEQFFGPGTRLTVL.

V is TRBV4-1 and J is TRBJ2-5; a weak D match, TRBD2 (6 bases). The ends were cut back, 2 bases at V and 5 bases at J, with 12 bases in the middle. CDR1 MGHRA and CDR2 YSYEKL come from the germline V gene. This CDR3 has 14 residues. CDR3 region: CASSQYGDSETQYF. Here the CDR3 DNA reads TGCGCCAGCAGCCAATATGGGGACTCGGAGACCCAGTACTTC.

Of note for this clonotype: One end of the junction is discordant with germline, which a read error may explain. The chain combines TRBV24-1 with TRBJ2-3; 9 bases agree with TRBD1. This CDR3 comprises 18 residues. Germline V gives CDR1 KGHDR, CDR2 SFDVKD. CDR3 sequence reads: CVTSDPTGTGTGIDTQYF. As DNA, the CDR3 is TGTGTCACCAGTGACCCTACCGGGACAGGGACTGGTATAGATACGCAGTATTTT.

The genes are TRBV6-2 or TRBV6-3 and TRBJ2-3, with D tentatively TRBD1 (6 bases). Germline V CDR1 and CDR2: MNHEY, SVGEGT. The CDR3 consists of 15 residues. Trimming took off 6 bases at V and 1 base at J, with 14 bases between the two ends. The CDR3 DNA sequence: TGTGCCAGCAGACTCCGGGACACCCGCACAGATACGCAGTATTTT. It is translated as CASRLRDTRTDTQYF.

As to this clonotype: One end of the junction does not line up with germline, which may come from a read error. The chain combines TRBV11-3 with TRBJ1-1; D gene ambiguous. The CDR3 runs 14 residues. Germline V gene lookup returns CDR1 SGHNT and CDR2 YENEEA. CDR3 nucleotides: TGTGCCAGCAGCACCCTAAGAGCGAACGCTGAAGCTTTCTTT. Protein product: CASSTLRANAEAFF.

In the case of this clonotype: The CDR3 carries no conserved terminal phenylalanine or tryptophan, so it likely arises from a read error. This chain connects TRBV10-3 to TRBJ1-5, with 9 bases matching TRBD1. With V trimmed by 8 bases and J by 4 bases, 6 bases remained unmatched. CDR3 length: 14 residues. Germline CDR1 reads ENHRY; CDR2 reads SYGVKD. In DNA, the CDR3 is TGTGCCATCCGCCGGACAGGGGAGAATCAGCCCCAGCATTCT. This sequence encodes CAIRRTGENQPQHS.

With respect to this clonotype: At one end the junction does not follow the germline gene, possibly because of a read error. The genes are TRBV20-1 and TRBJ1-2; unclear D gene. The CDR3 runs to 14 residues. The germline V gene encodes CDR1 DFQATT and CDR2 SNEGSKA (reference sequence). The CDR3 nucleotides are TGCGGTGCCCCGGTGCCTTGGAGTAACTATGGCTACACCTTC. This codes for CGAPVPWSNYGYTF.

Worth noting for this clonotype: At one of its ends the junction is not consistent with the germline gene, which may arise from a read error. V usage is TRBV5-4 and J usage is TRBJ2-1, with TRBD2 matching 10 bases. The CDR3 totals 16 residues. CDR1 is SGHNT and CDR2 is YYREEE in the germline V gene (reference sequence). The CDR3 coding sequence is TGTGCTAGCAGCTTGGGGGGTAGCGGGGGGTACAATGAGCAGTTCTTC. Translated, it gives CASSLGGSGGYNEQFF. The variable domain in full, completed from reference TRBV5-4 and TRBJ2-1, reads ETGVTQSPTHLIKTRGQQVTLRCSSQSGHNTVSWYQQALGQGPQFIFQYYREEENGRGNFPPRFSGLQFPNYSSELNVNALELDDSALYLCASSLGGSGGYNEQFFGPGTRLTVL.

The chain joins TRBV5-4 to TRBJ2-5; D is unresolved. Per the germline V gene, CDR1 is SGHNT and CDR2 is YYREEE (reference sequence). Deletions cut 0 bases from V and 5 bases from J, with 14 bases between. The length of the CDR3 is 15 residues. CDR3 coding DNA: TGTGCCAGCAGCTTGGAGGCTAGGGATCTGGAGACCCAGTACTTC. Its translation: CASSLEARDLETQYF.

For the CDR3, the DNA is TGTGCCAGCAGTAAGCGGGAGCGGTTTGCGAACACCGGGGAGCTGTTTTTT. Translating it yields CASSKRERFANTGELFF. This chain links TRBV13 with TRBJ2-2, with 8 bases fitting TRBD2. The germline V gene has CDR1 PRHDT and CDR2 FYEKMQ (reference sequence). V trimming: 6 bases; J trimming: 0 bases; junction bases outside the gene matches: 9. This CDR3 comprises 17 residues. The complete variable domain, with remaining parts taken from reference TRBV13 and TRBJ2-2, reads AAGVIQSPRHLIKEKRETATLKCYPIPRHDTVYWYQQGPGQDPQFLISFYEKMQSDKGSIPDRFSAQQFSDYHSELNMSSLELGDSALYFCASSKRERFANTGELFFGEGSRLTVL.

Concerning this clonotype: A much larger clone lies one base from this, so it may be a read error. The rearrangement uses TRBV29-1 and TRBJ1-5; D perhaps matches TRBD1 (5 bases). Germline V lookup: CDR1 SQVTM, CDR2 ANQGSEA. CDR3 length: 13 amino acids. With 0 bases removed from V and 7 bases from J, the gap between germline ends came to 10 bases. For the CDR3, the DNA is TGCAGCGTTGAAGAGACAAGGGGACAGCCCCAGCATTTT. Its translation: CSVEETRGQPQHF.

This clonotype was seen many times. This chain links TRBV6-6 with TRBJ2-5; 9 bases align to TRBD2. Germline V gene lookup returns CDR1 MNHNY and CDR2 SVGAGI (reference sequence). The CDR3 totals 17 residues. The trim removed 6 bases at V and 2 bases at J, leaving 13 bases unmatched. Written as DNA, the CDR3 is TGTGCCAGCAGGCCTGGGGGTCGCGGGAGGGTACAAGAGACCCAGTACTTC. It translates to CASRPGGRGRVQETQYF.

A few counts support this clonotype. This may arise from a read error, as a much more abundant clone is one base away. The chain joins TRBV20-1 to TRBJ2-5; D is ambiguous. The germline V gene encodes CDR1 DFQATT and CDR2 SNEGSKA (reference sequence). The CDR3 totals 11 residues. CDR3 sequence (DNA): TGCAGTGCCCTCCGTGAGGAGACCCATTACTTC. Translation gives CSALREETHYF.